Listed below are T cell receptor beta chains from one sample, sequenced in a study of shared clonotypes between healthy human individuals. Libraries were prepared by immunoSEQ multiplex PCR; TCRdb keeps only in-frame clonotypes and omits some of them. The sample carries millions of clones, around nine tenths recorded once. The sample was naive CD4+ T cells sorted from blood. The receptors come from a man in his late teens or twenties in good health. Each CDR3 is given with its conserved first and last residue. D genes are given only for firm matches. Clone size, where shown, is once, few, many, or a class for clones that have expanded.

DNA: TGTGCCAGCCGTCCACAGGGGTTCGACAGTGAAAAACTGTTTTTT; CDR3: CASRPQGFDSEKLFF; size: .; D: TRBD1; length: 15; V: TRBV28; J: TRBJ1-4
DNA: TGCGCCAGCAGCCTGGGAAGGAGCTCCTATAATTCACCCCTCCACTTT; CDR3: CASSLGRSSYNSPLHF; size: .; D: .; length: 16; V: TRBV5-1; J: TRBJ1-6
DNA: TGTGCCAGCAGCCGACTCGGACTAGGTGATGGCGGGGAGCTGTTTTTT; CDR3: CASSRLGLGDGGELFF; size: .; D: TRBD2; length: 16; V: TRBV7-2; J: TRBJ2-2
DNA: TGTGCCAGCAAGAGGGGTCCTGGAAACACCATATATTTT; CDR3: CASKRGPGNTIYF; size: few; D: .; length: 13; V: TRBV6-5; J: TRBJ1-3
DNA: TGTGCCAGCAGCTCGGGACAGGGGGACACCGGGGAGCTGTTTTTT; CDR3: CASSSGQGDTGELFF; size: .; D: TRBD1; length: 15; V: TRBV6-5; J: TRBJ2-2
DNA: TGTGCCAGAAGCTTGTTTTTCTCCTATAATTCACCCCTCCACTTT; CDR3: CARSLFFSYNSPLHF; size: .; D: .; length: 15; V: TRBV5-3; J: TRBJ1-6
DNA: TGCGCCAGCAGCGCCTTGGTGTGGACAGGGGGCTACGAGCAGTACTTC; CDR3: CASSALVWTGGYEQYF; size: once; D: TRBD1; length: 16; V: TRBV5-1; J: TRBJ2-7
DNA: TGTGCCAGCAGCTCAACACTAGAGTCAGATACGCAGTATTTT; CDR3: CASSSTLESDTQYF; size: .; D: .; length: 14; V: TRBV11-2; J: TRBJ2-3
DNA: TGTGCCAGCAGCTTGGGGCAGGGGGCTGGTGCTAACTATGGCTACACCTTC; CDR3: CASSLGQGAGANYGYTF; size: .; D: TRBD1; length: 17; V: TRBV5-4; J: TRBJ1-2
DNA: TGTGCCAGCAGCTTCGACAGGGCCTCCTACAATGAGCAGTTCTTC; CDR3: CASSFDRASYNEQFF; size: .; D: TRBD1; length: 15; V: TRBV7-3; J: TRBJ2-1
DNA: TGTGCCAGCAGCTTGGAACGGCCAACCGAAGCTTTCTTT; CDR3: CASSLERPTEAFF; size: .; D: .; length: 13; V: TRBV5-6; J: TRBJ1-1
DNA: TGTGCCAGCAGCCCGAGGACTAGCGTGGACACCGGGGAGCTGTTTTTT; CDR3: CASSPRTSVDTGELFF; size: once; D: TRBD2; length: 16; V: TRBV5-4; J: TRBJ2-2
DNA: TGTGCCATCAGGGGGGCTAGCGGGAGCCCGAGCTCCTACGAGCAGTACTTC; CDR3: CAIRGASGSPSSYEQYF; size: once; D: TRBD2; length: 17; V: TRBV10-3; J: TRBJ2-7
DNA: TGTGCCAGCAGCTCCGGACAGACCTCCTACGAGCAGTACTTC; CDR3: CASSSGQTSYEQYF; size: .; D: .; length: 14; V: TRBV5-4; J: TRBJ2-7
DNA: TGTGCCAGCAGCGTAGACGCAGGGCACTATGGCTACACCTTC; CDR3: CASSVDAGHYGYTF; size: .; D: .; length: 14; V: TRBV9; J: TRBJ1-2
DNA: TGTGCCAGCAGCAGGAGTAACTATGGCTACACCTTC; CDR3: CASSRSNYGYTF; size: once; D: .; length: 12; V: TRBV6-6; J: TRBJ1-2
DNA: TGCGCCAGCAGCTTGGCGTCCGAAGGACAGCCCCAGCATTTT; CDR3: CASSLASEGQPQHF; size: .; D: .; length: 14; V: TRBV5-1; J: TRBJ1-5
DNA: TGTGCCAGCAGCTTAATAGGGCTTAATGAGCAGTTCTTC; CDR3: CASSLIGLNEQFF; size: .; D: .; length: 13; V: TRBV7-2; J: TRBJ2-1
DNA: TGCGCCAGCAGCTGGGGGAGGGCCACCGGGGAGCTGTTTTTT; CDR3: CASSWGRATGELFF; size: .; D: TRBD2; length: 14; V: TRBV5-1; J: TRBJ2-2
DNA: TGTGCCAGCAGCGTTCAGGCGGGTTTGACAGATACGCAGTATTTT; CDR3: CASSVQAGLTDTQYF; size: .; D: .; length: 15; V: TRBV9; J: TRBJ2-3
DNA: TGTGCCAGCAGCTTGGGGGGTAGGATGTCTGGGGCCAACGTCCTGACTTTC; CDR3: CASSLGGRMSGANVLTF; size: once; D: .; length: 17; V: TRBV11-3; J: TRBJ2-6
DNA: TGTGCCAGCAGCGGTTACACAGGGATCAACGATCAGCCCCAGCATTTT; CDR3: CASSGYTGINDQPQHF; size: .; D: .; length: 16; V: TRBV7-9; J: TRBJ1-5
DNA: TGTGCCAGCAGCGTAGGGGGGCAGGCCGTCGAGCAGTACTTC; CDR3: CASSVGGQAVEQYF; size: .; D: .; length: 14; V: TRBV9; J: TRBJ2-7
DNA: TGTGCCAGCAGTGAAAGGGAGACAGATACGCAGTATTTT; CDR3: CASSERETDTQYF; size: .; D: .; length: 13; V: TRBV6-1; J: TRBJ2-3
DNA: TGTGCCTGGAGTGGACGACCAAGGGAAGCGGGAACTGAAGCTTTCTTT; CDR3: CAWSGRPREAGTEAFF; size: .; D: .; length: 16; V: TRBV30; J: TRBJ1-1
DNA: TGTGCCAGCAGTCGTGGACAGGAATATGGCTACACCTTC; CDR3: CASSRGQEYGYTF; size: once; D: TRBD1; length: 13; V: TRBV6-1; J: TRBJ1-2
DNA: TGCGCCAGCAGCGCTCAGCGGGGACCGGGTGGAACGCAGTATTTT; CDR3: CASSAQRGPGGTQYF; size: .; D: TRBD2; length: 15; V: TRBV5-1; J: TRBJ2-3
DNA: TGTGCCAGTAGTGTCACAGCCTCTAACACTGAAGCTTTCTTT; CDR3: CASSVTASNTEAFF; size: .; D: .; length: 14; V: TRBV19; J: TRBJ1-1
DNA: TGTGCCAGCAGCTCGCAGGGGGCGAAATACGAGCAGTACTTC; CDR3: CASSSQGAKYEQYF; size: .; D: TRBD1; length: 14; V: TRBV11-2; J: TRBJ2-7
DNA: TGCAGCGTGCTACGACTAGCGGCTGAGCAGTTCTTC; CDR3: CSVLRLAAEQFF; size: .; D: TRBD2; length: 12; V: TRBV29-1; J: TRBJ2-1
DNA: TGCGCCAGCAGCTTATGGACTAGTCAGGATACGCAGTATTTT; CDR3: CASSLWTSQDTQYF; size: once; D: TRBD2; length: 14; V: TRBV5-1; J: TRBJ2-3
DNA: TGCGCCAGCAGTGGTGAAGTCAGCTCCTACGAGCAGTACTTC; CDR3: CASSGEVSSYEQYF; size: .; D: .; length: 14; V: TRBV10-2; J: TRBJ2-7
DNA: TGTGCCAGCAGTTACGTGTCACCTTTTGGAAACACCATATATTTT; CDR3: CASSYVSPFGNTIYF; size: .; D: .; length: 15; V: TRBV6-6; J: TRBJ1-3
DNA: TGTGCCAGCAGGTCCGCCCCGGGTAGCGGGGCCTACGAGCAGTACTTC; CDR3: CASRSAPGSGAYEQYF; size: .; D: TRBD2; length: 16; V: TRBV28; J: TRBJ2-7
DNA: TGTGCCATCAGTGAGCGACAGGTGGGCCCGGAGACCCAGTACTTC; CDR3: CAISERQVGPETQYF; size: .; D: .; length: 15; V: TRBV10-3; J: TRBJ2-5
DNA: TGTGCCAGCAGCTCCTACGTCGGGGGGGCCTACAATGAGCAGTTCTTC; CDR3: CASSSYVGGAYNEQFF; size: .; D: TRBD2; length: 16; V: TRBV5-4; J: TRBJ2-1
DNA: TGTGCCTGGGGGGCAGGCCCATTGGGGGACACCTTC; CDR3: CAWGAGPLGDTF; size: once; D: .; length: 12; V: TRBV30; J: TRBJ1-2
DNA: TGTGCCAGCAGACCAGGACACGGGGTGGCTGAAGCTTTCTTT; CDR3: CASRPGHGVAEAFF; size: .; D: .; length: 14; V: TRBV9; J: TRBJ1-1
DNA: TGTGCCTGCAAATCCGTTGGGACAGGGTTCTATGGCTACACCTTC; CDR3: CACKSVGTGFYGYTF; size: .; D: TRBD1; length: 15; V: TRBV30; J: TRBJ1-2
DNA: TGTGCCAGCTCACCATCGACAGGACATTTGGGGGAGCAGTACTTC; CDR3: CASSPSTGHLGEQYF; size: .; D: .; length: 15; V: TRBV18; J: TRBJ2-7
DNA: TGTGCCAGCAGCGTAGCTCTCCACATACAAGAGACCCAGTACTTC; CDR3: CASSVALHIQETQYF; size: .; D: .; length: 15; V: TRBV9; J: TRBJ2-5
DNA: TGTGCCAGCAGTTACTTGCAGGGGGCGAGGGAGCAGTACTTC; CDR3: CASSYLQGAREQYF; size: .; D: TRBD1; length: 14; V: TRBV6-5; J: TRBJ2-7
DNA: TGTGCCAGCTCACCTGCTCGTATCGCAGGGGAAGGAAACACCATATATTTT; CDR3: CASSPARIAGEGNTIYF; size: .; D: .; length: 17; V: TRBV18; J: TRBJ1-3
DNA: TGTGCCAGCAGCGTAGATCTAGCTCCGGCGGAAAAACTGTTTTTT; CDR3: CASSVDLAPAEKLFF; size: .; D: .; length: 15; V: TRBV9; J: TRBJ1-4
DNA: TGTGCCAGTAGTGAGTGGGGGCTAAGAGATCAGCCCCAGCATTTT; CDR3: CASSEWGLRDQPQHF; size: .; D: .; length: 15; V: TRBV19; J: TRBJ1-5
DNA: TGTGCCACACTCGCAGGGGTTGAGAACACCGGGGAGCTGTTTTTT; CDR3: CATLAGVENTGELFF; size: .; D: .; length: 15; V: TRBV6-1; J: TRBJ2-2
DNA: TGTGCCAGCAGTTCAGGGGCTCAGCCCCAGCATTTT; CDR3: CASSSGAQPQHF; size: .; D: .; length: 12; V: TRBV6-6; J: TRBJ1-5
DNA: TGTGCCAGTAGTATGGGGGGGGCAGAGAACACTGAAGCTTTCTTT; CDR3: CASSMGGAENTEAFF; size: .; D: .; length: 15; V: TRBV19; J: TRBJ1-1
DNA: TGTGCCAGCAGCTCCGGGTATGAGCAGTTCTTC; CDR3: CASSSGYEQFF; size: once; D: .; length: 11; V: TRBV7-3; J: TRBJ2-1